This T cell receptor beta chain is from a study of OX40 agonist ivuxolimab in advanced cancers. Study-level points and caveats: Normalized expansion of T-cell clones was also low for some nonresponders. Those patients achieving a partial response at 0.1-3.0 mg/kg showed among the lowest clonal expansion. Among T cells, CD8+ cells averaged more expanded clones than CD4+ cells.

J was trimmed by 5 bases and V by 0 bases; bases with no gene match: 12. The germline CDR1 and CDR2 sequences are LGHNA and YSLEER. CDR3 length equals 17 residues. Clones were sequenced by immunoSEQ multiplex PCR, and TCRdb holds only the in-frame ones, with some missing. The table shows roughly 89,000 clones, with around 84% occurring only once. Remarks on this clone: The target antigen is unknown.

The clonotype originates from an adult with an advanced solid tumor such as melanoma, head and neck, liver or kidney cancer. The source was CD4+ or CD8+ T cells sorted from blood, collected in a trial of the OX40 agonist ivuxolimab. V gene TRBV4-3 combines with J gene TRBJ2-5; 7 positions match TRBD2. This chain's CDR3 is CASSQENGGIPRETQYF. The CDR3 DNA sequence: TGCGCCAGCAGCCAAGAAAACGGGGGGATCCCTCGGGAGACCCAGTACTTC.